The 12 T cell receptor beta chains below come from one sample, sequenced in a study of T cells after yellow fever vaccination. TCRdb independently ran MiXCR on the 5' RACE reads; one entry per CDR3 protein. The sample consists of approximately 580,000 distinct CDR3 sequences, about a sixth of them appearing once. Sequencing was performed on PBMCs, taken roughly 5 days after the first yellow fever vaccination. The origin of the receptors is a man aged 18 to 29 who received the YFV17D yellow fever vaccine.

The CDR3 sequence: CASSSALQDYNEQFF. As DNA, the CDR3 is TGTGCCAGCAGCTCTGCCCTACAAGATTACAATGAGCAGTTCTTC. V gene TRBV7-3 combines with J gene TRBJ2-1; D unresolved. This CDR3 contains 15 residues. V shed 4 bases and J shed 4 bases, with 14 bases lying between them. Germline V CDR1 and CDR2: SGHTA, FQGTGA.

The chain links TRBV4-1 to TRBJ1-1; a weak D match, TRBD1 (6 bases). Germline CDR1 is MGHRA and CDR2 is YSYEKL. V was trimmed by 4 bases and J by 0 bases, leaving 15 bases between them. The CDR3 runs 16 residues. CDR3 DNA sequence: TGCGCCAGCAGCCCGAGGGGGGCAGGGCTGAACACTGAAGCTTTCTTT. It specifies CASSPRGAGLNTEAFF.

CDR3 amino acids: CASSSKQGIWGYTF. The CDR3 bases are TGTGCCAGCTCATCCAAACAGGGGATCTGGGGCTACACCTTC. The chain is built from TRBV18 and TRBJ1-2, with 7 bases identical to TRBD1. This CDR3 is built from 14 residues. The V gene's germline CDR1 is KGHSH and CDR2 LQKENI. Trimming at V came to 5 bases and at J to 8 bases, leaving 11 bases not matched to a gene.

This chain connects TRBV5-4 to TRBJ2-6; 7 nucleotides align to TRBD1. The ends lost 4 bases at V and 0 bases at J; junction bases unmatched: 7. The V gene's germline CDR1 is SGHNT and CDR2 YYREEE (reference sequence). The CDR3 has 17 amino acids. Here the CDR3 reads CASSHQGVLSGANVLTF. The DNA for the CDR3 is TGTGCCAGCAGCCACCAGGGGGTCCTCTCTGGGGCCAACGTCCTGACTTTC.

The V gene is TRBV18, the J gene TRBJ1-1, with D uncertain. The CDR3 extends over 13 amino acids. Germline assignment: CDR1 KGHSH and CDR2 LQKENI. V was cut by 2 bases and J by 1 base, with 5 bases left in between. Here the CDR3 reads CASSPAENTEAFF. The DNA for the CDR3 is TGTGCCAGCTCACCAGCGGAGAACACTGAAGCTTTCTTT.

The chain has TRBV15 and TRBJ1-5, with TRBD1 identical over 8 bases. The V and J ends lost 1 base and 8 bases, in that order; junction bases with no gene match: 4. The CDR3 is 14 residues long. Germline assignment: CDR1 LNHNV and CDR2 YYDKDF (reference sequence). The DNA for the CDR3 is TGTGCCACCAGCAGAGCAGGGGGCGGGAAGCCCCAGCATTTT. Translation: CATSRAGGGKPQHF.

This clonotype was observed a handful of times. V gene TRBV4-3 combines with J gene TRBJ2-3; weak D call: TRBD2 (6 bases). The V end was cut by 0 bases, the J end by 4 bases, with 17 bases between. The CDR3 is made up of 17 amino acids. The germline V gene encodes CDR1 LGHNA and CDR2 YSLEER. The chain's CDR3 is CASSQDDLAGRSDTQYF. The CDR3 DNA sequence: TGCGCCAGCAGCCAAGATGATCTGGCAGGGAGGTCAGATACGCAGTATTTT.

The table lists this clonotype with a few counts. The CDR3 region is CASSPQGAGNTEAFF. In DNA, the CDR3 is TGCGCCAGCAGTCCACAGGGGGCCGGGAACACTGAAGCTTTCTTT. The chain links TRBV4-1 to TRBJ1-1; 9 nucleotides agree with TRBD1. Trimming took 6 bases from V and 1 from J; bases not matched to a gene: 6. This CDR3 has 15 amino acids. Per the germline V gene, CDR1 is MGHRA and CDR2 is YSYEKL.

The rearrangement joins TRBV20-1 to TRBJ1-1; unclear D gene. V lost 2 bases, J lost 0 bases, and 7 bases lay in between. The germline gives CDR1 DFQATT, CDR2 SNEGSKA (reference sequence). This CDR3 is built from 13 residues. The CDR3 DNA sequence: TGCAGTGCTAGACTACACATGAACACTGAAGCTTTCTTT. Its translation is CSARLHMNTEAFF.

V usage is TRBV7-2 and J usage is TRBJ2-2, with 8 positions matching TRBD2. V lost 3 bases, J lost 6 bases, and 6 bases stayed unmatched. The germline gives CDR1 SGHTA, CDR2 FQGNSA. The CDR3 runs 15 residues. CDR3 loop: CASSFPGGLSGELFF. For the CDR3, the DNA is TGTGCCAGCAGCTTTCCGGGGGGGCTTTCCGGGGAGCTGTTTTTT.

CDR3 DNA: TGTGCCAGCAGTTACTCGGGATGGACAGGGGACAATGAGCAGTTCTTC. It specifies CASSYSGWTGDNEQFF. The chain has TRBV6-2 or TRBV6-3 and TRBJ2-1, with 9 nucleotides matching TRBD1. Germline lookup yields CDR1 MNHEY and CDR2 SVGEGT. V gave up 0 bases and J gave up 5 bases; unmatched junction bases: 5. The CDR3 is 16 amino acids.

The chain recombines TRBV4-3 with TRBJ2-7; a possible D gene is TRBD2 (5 bases). CDR3 size: 15 residues. Trimming stripped 3 bases from V and 1 base from J, with 13 bases between. Germline assignment: CDR1 LGHNA and CDR2 YSLEER. The CDR3 DNA follows: TGCGCCAGCAGCCACCAGCGGTCTAGTTCCTACGAGCAGTACTTC. Translation gives CASSHQRSSSYEQYF.